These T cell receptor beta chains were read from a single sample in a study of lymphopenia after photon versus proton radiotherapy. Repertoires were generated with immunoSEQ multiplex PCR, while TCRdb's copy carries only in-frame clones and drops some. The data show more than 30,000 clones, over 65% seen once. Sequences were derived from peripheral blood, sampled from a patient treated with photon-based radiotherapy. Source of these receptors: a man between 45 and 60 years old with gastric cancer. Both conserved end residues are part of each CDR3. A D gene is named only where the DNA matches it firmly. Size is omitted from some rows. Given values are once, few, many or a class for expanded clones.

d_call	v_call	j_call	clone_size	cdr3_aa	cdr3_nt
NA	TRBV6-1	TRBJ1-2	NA	CASSEVQGEYGYTF	TGTGCCAGCAGTGAAGTTCAGGGCGAGTATGGCTACACCTTC
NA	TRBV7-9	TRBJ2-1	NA	CASSLGTWWDEQFF	TGTGCCAGCAGCTTAGGGACTTGGTGGGATGAGCAGTTCTTC
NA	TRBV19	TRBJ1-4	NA	CASSRWTATNEKLFF	TGTGCCAGTAGTAGATGGACAGCAACTAATGAAAAACTGTTTTTT
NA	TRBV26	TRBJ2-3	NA	CASMTVRRGTQYF	TGTGCCAGCATGACAGTCCGACGGGGGACGCAGTATTTT
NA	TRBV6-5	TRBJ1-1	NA	CASSYSYQPLPTEAFF	TGTGCCAGCAGTTACTCTTACCAGCCGCTTCCCACTGAAGCTTTCTTT
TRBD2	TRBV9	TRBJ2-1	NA	CASSPDLGGRETYNEQFF	TGTGCCAGCAGCCCCGACCTGGGTGGGCGGGAGACCTACAATGAGCAGTTCTTC
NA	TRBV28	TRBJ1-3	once	CASRPPDRPVSGNTIYF	TGTGCCAGCAGACCTCCCGACAGGCCTGTCTCTGGAAACACCATATATTTT
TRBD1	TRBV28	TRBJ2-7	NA	CASSGQVGYEQYF	TGTGCCAGCAGTGGACAGGTGGGGTACGAGCAGTACTTC
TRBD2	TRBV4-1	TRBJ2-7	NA	CASSQDRLAGPYEQYF	TGCGCCAGCAGCCAAGATCGGCTAGCGGGTCCCTACGAGCAGTACTTC
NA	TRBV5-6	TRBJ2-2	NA	CASSPTGLGHGELFF	TGTGCCAGCAGCCCCACCGGACTGGGCCACGGGGAGCTGTTTTTT
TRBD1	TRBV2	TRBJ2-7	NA	CASTNTGTDYEQYF	TGTGCCAGCACTAACACCGGGACAGACTACGAGCAGTACTTC
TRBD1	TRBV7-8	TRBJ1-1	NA	CASSKPTGGTEAFF	TGTGCCAGCAGCAAGCCTACAGGGGGCACTGAAGCTTTCTTT
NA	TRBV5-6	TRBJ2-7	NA	CASSLDIRGEYEQYF	TGTGCCAGCAGCTTGGACATCCGAGGGGAGTACGAGCAGTACTTC
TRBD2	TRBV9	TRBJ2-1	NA	CASSVVGLGDNEQFF	TGTGCCAGCAGCGTAGTGGGACTAGGGGACAATGAGCAGTTCTTC
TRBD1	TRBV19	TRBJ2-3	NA	CATGQGSTDTQYF	TGTGCCACGGGACAGGGGAGCACAGATACGCAGTATTTT
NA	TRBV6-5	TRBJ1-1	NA	CASRRPPSGAFF	TGTGCCAGCAGGCGACCGCCCAGCGGGGCTTTCTTT
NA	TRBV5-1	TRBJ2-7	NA	CASSVIPGVTRYEQYF	TGCGCCAGCAGCGTAATACCGGGCGTTACTCGCTACGAGCAGTACTTC